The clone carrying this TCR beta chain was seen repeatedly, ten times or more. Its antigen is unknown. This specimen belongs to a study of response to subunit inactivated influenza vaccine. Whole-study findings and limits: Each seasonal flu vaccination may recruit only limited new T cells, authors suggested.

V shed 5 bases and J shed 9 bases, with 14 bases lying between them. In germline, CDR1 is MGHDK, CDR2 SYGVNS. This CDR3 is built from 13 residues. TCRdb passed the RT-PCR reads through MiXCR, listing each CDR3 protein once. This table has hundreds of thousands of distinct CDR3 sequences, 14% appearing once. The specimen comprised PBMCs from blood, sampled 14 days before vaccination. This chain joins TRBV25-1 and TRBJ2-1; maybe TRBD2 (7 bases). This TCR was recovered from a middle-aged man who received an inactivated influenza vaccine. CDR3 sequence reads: CASSPRGGGEQFF. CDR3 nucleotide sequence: TGTGCCAGCAGTCCTCGGGGAGGGGGTGAGCAGTTCTTC.